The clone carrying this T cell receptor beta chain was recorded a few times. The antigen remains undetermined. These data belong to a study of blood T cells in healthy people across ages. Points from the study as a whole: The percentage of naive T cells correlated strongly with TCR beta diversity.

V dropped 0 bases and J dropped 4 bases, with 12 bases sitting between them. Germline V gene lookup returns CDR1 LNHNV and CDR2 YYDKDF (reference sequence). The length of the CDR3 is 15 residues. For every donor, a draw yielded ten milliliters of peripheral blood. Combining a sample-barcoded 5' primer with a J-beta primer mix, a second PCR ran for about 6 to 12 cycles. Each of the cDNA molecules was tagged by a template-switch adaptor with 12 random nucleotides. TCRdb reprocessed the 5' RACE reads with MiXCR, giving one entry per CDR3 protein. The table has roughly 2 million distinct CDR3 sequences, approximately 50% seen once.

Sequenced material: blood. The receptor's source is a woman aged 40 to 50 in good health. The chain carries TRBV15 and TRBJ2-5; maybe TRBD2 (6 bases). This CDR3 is CATSRDLGGAETQYF. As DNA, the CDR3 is TGTGCCACCAGCAGAGATCTGGGGGGTGCAGAGACCCAGTACTTC.